This TCR beta chain was sequenced for a study of human T cells and chemical hapten exposure. Described time point: patch test 1, 2 weeks after DPC sensitization. Stated treatment: therapeutic diphenylcyclopropenone sensitization with weekly scalp DPC. V lost 4 bases and J lost 7, with 13 bases in between. CDR1 and CDR2 (germline): KGHDR, SFDVKD. The CDR3 contains 14 residues. TCRdb analysed the RACE reads with MiXCR anew, one entry per CDR3 protein. Of about 120,000 distinct CDR3 sequences listed, roughly 13% are singletons. This clonotype was counted a few times. V usage is TRBV24-1 and J usage is TRBJ2-4; D gene unclear. Source: whole blood, taken in connection with sensitization to the hapten diphenylcyclopropenone (DPC). The sequence was collected from a man younger than 35 with alopecia areata. Some clones in this sample may be carry-over from other donors' samples. CDR3 sequence: CATSDRRRINIQYF. The CDR3 coding sequence is TGTGCCACCAGTGACCGGAGACGGATTAACATTCAGTACTTC.